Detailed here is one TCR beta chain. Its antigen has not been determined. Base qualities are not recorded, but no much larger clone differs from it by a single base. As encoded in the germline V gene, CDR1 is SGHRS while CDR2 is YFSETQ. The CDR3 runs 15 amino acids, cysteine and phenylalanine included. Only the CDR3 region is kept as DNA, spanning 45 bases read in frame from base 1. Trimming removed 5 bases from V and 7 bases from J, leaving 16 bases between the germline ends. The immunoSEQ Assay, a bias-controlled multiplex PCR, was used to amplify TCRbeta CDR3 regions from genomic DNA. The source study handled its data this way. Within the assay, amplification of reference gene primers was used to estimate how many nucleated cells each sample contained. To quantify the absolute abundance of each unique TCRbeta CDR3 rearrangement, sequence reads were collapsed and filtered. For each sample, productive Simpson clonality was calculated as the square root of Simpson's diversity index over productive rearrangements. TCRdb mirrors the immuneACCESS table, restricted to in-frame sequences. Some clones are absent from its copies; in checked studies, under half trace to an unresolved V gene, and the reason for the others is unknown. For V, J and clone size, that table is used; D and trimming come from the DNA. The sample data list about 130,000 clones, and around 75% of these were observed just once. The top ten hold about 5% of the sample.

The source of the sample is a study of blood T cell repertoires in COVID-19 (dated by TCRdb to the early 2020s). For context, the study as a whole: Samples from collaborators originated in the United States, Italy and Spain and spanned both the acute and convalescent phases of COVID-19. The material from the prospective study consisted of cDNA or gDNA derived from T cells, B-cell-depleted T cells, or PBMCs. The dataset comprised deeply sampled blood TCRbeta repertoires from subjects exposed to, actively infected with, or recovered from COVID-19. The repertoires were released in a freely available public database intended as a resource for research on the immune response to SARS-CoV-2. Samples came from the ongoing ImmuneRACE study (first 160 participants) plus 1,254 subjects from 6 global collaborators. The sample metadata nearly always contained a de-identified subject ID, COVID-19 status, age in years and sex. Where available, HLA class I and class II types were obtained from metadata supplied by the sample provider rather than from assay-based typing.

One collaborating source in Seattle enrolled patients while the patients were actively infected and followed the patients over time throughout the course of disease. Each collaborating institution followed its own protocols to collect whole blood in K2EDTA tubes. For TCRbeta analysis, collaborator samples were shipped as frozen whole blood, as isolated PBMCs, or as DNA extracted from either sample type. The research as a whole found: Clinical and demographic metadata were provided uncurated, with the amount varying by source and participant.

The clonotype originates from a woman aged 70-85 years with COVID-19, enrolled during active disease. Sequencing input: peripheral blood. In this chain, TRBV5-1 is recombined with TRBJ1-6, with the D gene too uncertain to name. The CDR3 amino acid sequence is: CASSYTDGVNSPLHF. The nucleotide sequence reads TGCGCCAGCAGTTACACCGACGGGGTAAATTCACCCCTCCACTTT.